Following are 30 T cell receptor beta chains from one sample sequenced in a study of blood T cell repertoires in COVID-19. Using immunoSEQ multiplex PCR, the repertoire was profiled, and TCRdb retains in-frame clones only, with some absent. The table includes about 110,000 clones, about 88% detected once. Sequencing was performed on peripheral blood. All receptors come from a woman in her sixties or seventies who had recovered from COVID-19.

The genes are TRBV7-6 and TRBJ1-6; a possible D gene is TRBD1 (6 bases). Looked up from germline, CDR1 is SGHVS and CDR2 is FNYEAQ. CDR3 length: 19 residues. The ends were cut back, 2 bases at V and 0 bases at J, with 17 bases in the middle. In DNA, the CDR3 is TGTGCCAGCAGCTTATTAGGAACAGGGACGAGCTCCTATAATTCACCCCTCCACTTT. Its protein product is CASSLLGTGTSSYNSPLHF.

J is TRBJ1-3 and V is TRBV7-9; D is ambiguous. Germline values: CDR1 SEHNR, CDR2 FQNEAQ (reference sequence). V was clipped by 1 base and J by 2 bases, with 12 bases between them. The CDR3 spans 16 residues. The DNA of the CDR3 is TGTGCCAGCAGCTTAGGCGTTTCGGGTGCTGGAAACACCATATATTTT. Amino acids: CASSLGVSGAGNTIYF.

The sample holds one count of this clone. This sequence joins TRBV6-5 and TRBJ1-5, with D tentatively TRBD1 (5 bases). Between the trimmed V and J ends, which lost 6 bases and 0 bases, there was a span of 12 bases. CDR1 is MNHEY, CDR2 SVGAGI, per germline. CDR3 length equals 15 residues. CDR3 residues: CASSTTGSSNQPQHF. The CDR3 region has the DNA TGTGCCAGCAGCACCACAGGAAGTAGCAATCAGCCCCAGCATTTT.

The genes are TRBV5-1 and TRBJ2-5, with D possibly TRBD2 on 6 matching bases. The germline CDR1 and CDR2 sequences are SGHRS and YFSETQ. V lost 2 bases and J 0 bases, leaving 17 bases between the germline ends. This CDR3 contains 17 residues. The CDR3 here is CASSFGLPIADQETQYF. CDR3 nucleotide sequence: TGCGCCAGCAGCTTCGGACTGCCCATAGCGGACCAAGAGACCCAGTACTTC. Full variable domain (outside the CDR3, taken from reference TRBV5-1 and TRBJ2-5): KAGVTQTPRYLIKTRGQQVTLSCSPISGHRSVSWYQQTPGQGLQFLFEYFSETQRNKGNFPGRFSGRQFSNSRSEMNVSTLELGDSALYLCASSFGLPIADQETQYFGPGTRLLVL.

This clone is medium-sized in the sample. The DNA for the CDR3 is TGTGCCAGCAGTTTCTGGGTTGGACAGCCGGGAAGGACTGAAGCTTTCTTT. Amino acids: CASSFWVGQPGRTEAFF. The rearrangement joins TRBV28 to TRBJ1-1; TRBD1 is a possible D gene (6 bases). V shed 3 bases and J shed 5 bases, with 22 bases lying between them. Germline CDR1 is MDHEN and CDR2 is SYDVKM. The CDR3 has 17 residues. Full variable domain (outside the CDR3, taken from reference TRBV28 and TRBJ1-1): DVKVTQSSRYLVKRTGEKVFLECVQDMDHENMFWYRQDPGLGLRLIYFSYDVKMKEKGDIPEGYSVSREKKERFSLILESASTNQTSMYLCASSFWVGQPGRTEAFFGQGTRLTVV.

The rearrangement joins TRBV15 to TRBJ2-7; D might be TRBD1 (6 bases). Germline CDR1 is LNHNV and CDR2 is YYDKDF (reference sequence). The CDR3 spans 15 residues. Deletions cut 0 bases from V and 1 base from J, with 10 bases between. The CDR3, as DNA: TGTGCCACCAGCAGAGAGGGTACAGGGTCCTACGAGCAGTACTTC. This sequence encodes CATSREGTGSYEQYF.

This rearrangement joins TRBV7-2 to TRBJ2-3; 10 nucleotides align to TRBD2. From germline, CDR1 is SGHTA and CDR2 FQGNSA. V lost 1 base, J lost 6 bases, and 4 bases stayed unmatched. The CDR3 is 15 residues long. The DNA of the CDR3 is TGTGCCAGCAGCTTAGAGGGTAGCGGGGGGGATACGCAGTATTTT. Translation gives CASSLEGSGGDTQYF.

The table lists this clone with a few counts. The chain combines TRBV5-1 with TRBJ2-5; 9 positions match TRBD2. Germline V gives CDR1 SGHRS, CDR2 YFSETQ. There are 17 residues in the CDR3. With V trimmed by 4 bases and J by 1 base, 11 bases remained unmatched. CDR3 residues: CASSLGGTSRGQETQYF. The DNA for the CDR3 is TGCGCCAGCAGCCTTGGCGGGACTAGCCGGGGCCAAGAGACCCAGTACTTC.

This clone has only a few counts. The chain recombines TRBV5-6 with TRBJ1-2; TRBD1 is a possible D gene (5 bases). Germline values: CDR1 SGHDT, CDR2 YYEEEE. This CDR3 contains 13 residues. V shed 4 bases and J shed 4 bases, with 11 bases lying between them. The CDR3 sequence: CASSPTASYGYTF. For the CDR3, the DNA is TGTGCCAGCAGCCCGACAGCCTCCTATGGCTACACCTTC.

The chain couples TRBV28 to TRBJ1-4; D is unclear. CDR3 size: 14 residues. V was trimmed by 4 bases and J by 5 bases, leaving 11 bases between them. Germline V gene data show CDR1 as MDHEN and CDR2 as SYDVKM. The CDR3 region is CASSSTRGNEKLFF. The CDR3 DNA follows: TGTGCCAGCAGTTCCACAAGAGGAAATGAAAAACTGTTTTTT. The variable domain in full, with the rest retrieved from reference TRBV28 and TRBJ1-4, is DVKVTQSSRYLVKRTGEKVFLECVQDMDHENMFWYRQDPGLGLRLIYFSYDVKMKEKGDIPEGYSVSREKKERFSLILESASTNQTSMYLCASSSTRGNEKLFFGSGTQLSVL.

V gene TRBV27 combines with J gene TRBJ2-1; perhaps TRBD1 as D (6 bases). With 6 bases removed from V and 5 bases from J, the gap between germline ends came to 11 bases. CDR1 is MNHEY and CDR2 is SMNVEV in the germline V gene (reference sequence). The CDR3 is 13 residues long. The CDR3 DNA follows: TGTGCCAGCAGGCCCTCAGGGGACAATGAGCAGTTCTTC. Encoded protein: CASRPSGDNEQFF.

The rearrangement uses TRBV20-1 and TRBJ1-2; 7 bases are shared with TRBD1. With 3 bases clipped from V and 3 bases from J, the junction kept 13 bases outside the gene matches. CDR3 length equals 16 residues. Germline CDR1 and CDR2: DFQATT and SNEGSKA (reference sequence). DNA of the CDR3: TGCAGTGCTAGTGGAGCTAGGGGACAGACCTACTATGGCTACACCTTC. Amino acids: CSASGARGQTYYGYTF.

V usage is TRBV6-2 or TRBV6-3 and J usage is TRBJ1-2; 7 nucleotides agree with TRBD1. There are 18 residues in the CDR3. Germline V lookup: CDR1 MNHEY, CDR2 SVGEGT. V lost 4 bases to trimming and J lost 0 bases; unmatched junction nucleotides: 14. The DNA of the CDR3 is TGTGCCAGCAGTTGGATCCCCGGGACAGCCGATACTAACTATGGCTACACCTTC. This translates into CASSWIPGTADTNYGYTF.

This clone has only one observation. The J gene is TRBJ2-3, the V gene TRBV7-9; TRBD2 aligns across 7 bases. Per the germline V gene, CDR1 is SEHNR and CDR2 is FQNEAQ (reference sequence). The CDR3 has 15 residues. V shed 2 bases and J 4 bases; nucleotides not matched to a gene: 6. CDR3: CASSLTAGRADTQYF. The DNA for the CDR3 is TGTGCCAGCAGCTTAACGGCAGGGAGGGCAGATACGCAGTATTTT.

V and J are TRBV29-1 and TRBJ2-2, with D perhaps matching TRBD1 (6 bases). V was pared by 7 bases and J by 0 bases, with 9 bases between. Per germline, CDR1 SQVTM and CDR2 ANQGSEA. The CDR3 covers 13 residues. The CDR3 DNA follows: TGCAGCGGGACAGTTACGAACACCGGGGAGCTGTTTTTT. Translating gives CSGTVTNTGELFF.

V and J are TRBV2 and TRBJ2-7; tentatively, D is TRBD2 (6 bases). The V gene's germline CDR1 is SNHLY and CDR2 FYNNEI. The CDR3 consists of 14 residues. With 3 bases removed from V and 5 bases from J, the gap between germline ends came to 14 bases. DNA of the CDR3: TGTGCCAGCAGTGATCAACTAGCCTTCAACGAGCAGTACTTC. It yields the protein CASSDQLAFNEQYF.

This clone was seen a handful of times. The same CDR3 is also encoded by other DNA sequences in this sample. The gene calls are TRBV11-2 and TRBJ1-1; D ambiguous. CDR3 length equals 12 residues. The germline CDR1 and CDR2 sequences are SGHAT and FQNNGV. Trimming took off 2 bases at V and 5 bases at J, with 6 bases between the two ends. The CDR3 DNA is TGTGCCAGCAGCTTAAGCGGAACTGAAGCTTTCTTT. Its protein is CASSLSGTEAFF. Full variable domain (missing parts from reference TRBV11-2 and TRBJ1-1): EAGVAQSPRYKIIEKRQSVAFWCNPISGHATLYWYQQILGQGPKLLIQFQNNGVVDDSQLPKDRFSAERLKGVDSTLKIQPAKLEDSAVYLCASSLSGTEAFFGQGTRLTVV.

The rearrangement uses TRBV4-1 and TRBJ2-3, with a possible D match to TRBD2 (6 bases). Germline V gives CDR1 MGHRA, CDR2 YSYEKL. The CDR3 contains 15 residues. Trimming shortened V by 2 bases and J by 0 bases, and 9 bases separated the two germline ends. The CDR3 protein is CASSQTGTSTDTQYF. The CDR3 DNA reads TGCGCCAGCAGCCAAACCGGGACTAGCACAGATACGCAGTATTTT.

The chain combines TRBV21-1 with TRBJ1-5; the tabulated D call, TRBD1, remains unverified against the DNA. TRBV21-1 is designated a pseudogene. This CDR3 has 16 amino acids. In DNA form, the CDR3 reads TGTGCCAGCACCAAAGGTGTCGGACAGGTGAATCAGCCCCAGCATTTT. Translation gives CASTKGVGQVNQPQHF.

V and J are TRBV15 and TRBJ2-1; TRBD1 might be the D (6 bases). The length of the CDR3 is 19 residues. Germline V CDR1 and CDR2: LNHNV, YYDKDF (reference sequence). V gave up 0 bases and J gave up 3 bases, with 21 bases separating them. For the CDR3, the DNA is TGTGCCACCAGCAGAGATCCAGGTTTTGGGGGCGAAGACTACAATGAGCAGTTCTTC. Translation gives CATSRDPGFGGEDYNEQFF.

The V call is TRBV28, the J call TRBJ1-1; the D gene is possibly TRBD1 (6 bases). Germline V gives CDR1 MDHEN, CDR2 SYDVKM. The CDR3 totals 15 residues. V lost 6 bases and J 2 bases, leaving 16 bases between the germline ends. The CDR3 DNA reads TGTGCCAGCAGCTTTAGGGTGGGGGCTAACACTGAAGCTTTCTTT. It is translated as CASSFRVGANTEAFF.

V and J are TRBV7-2 and TRBJ1-1; unclear D gene. This CDR3 is built from 13 residues. V was clipped by 3 bases and J by 4 bases, with 9 bases between them. Germline assignment: CDR1 SGHTA and CDR2 FQGNSA. This CDR3 is CASSFRGGTEAFF. Written as DNA, the CDR3 is TGTGCCAGCAGCTTTCGGGGAGGCACTGAAGCTTTCTTT. Based on the CDR3 plus reference TRBV7-2 and TRBJ1-1, the full variable domain is GAGVSQSPSNKVTEKGKDVELRCDPISGHTALYWYRQSLGQGLEFLIYFQGNSAPDKSGLPSDRFSAERTGGSVSTLTIQRTQQEDSAVYLCASSFRGGTEAFFGQGTRLTVV.

This rearrangement joins TRBV28 to TRBJ1-2; 7 bases map to TRBD1. V shed 5 bases and J 2 bases; nucleotides not matched to a gene: 8. The CDR3 length is 15 residues. CDR1 and CDR2 (germline): MDHEN, SYDVKM. Written as DNA, the CDR3 is TGTGCCAGCAGTATAGACAGGGTGCCCAACTATGGCTACACCTTC. It translates to CASSIDRVPNYGYTF.

This chain joins TRBV30 and TRBJ2-3, with 9 bases aligning to TRBD2. V shed 0 bases, J shed 4 bases, and the junction held 5 bases outside the gene matches. The V gene's germline CDR1 is GTSNPN and CDR2 SVGIG (reference sequence). The CDR3 length is 15 residues. This CDR3 reads CAWSVQAGGPDTQYF. The CDR3 region has the DNA TGTGCCTGGAGTGTACAGGCGGGGGGGCCAGATACGCAGTATTTT.

CDR3 sequence reads: CASSLNGGYTF. The DNA for the CDR3 is TGTGCCAGCAGCCTAAACGGGGGCTACACCTTC. V and J are TRBV2 and TRBJ1-2; D is ambiguous. Between the trimmed V and J ends, which lost 6 bases and 8 bases, there was a span of 10 bases. CDR1 is SNHLY, CDR2 FYNNEI, per germline. The CDR3 contains 11 residues.

V usage is TRBV28 and J usage is TRBJ1-4; a weak D match, TRBD1 (5 bases). Germline V gene data show CDR1 as MDHEN and CDR2 as SYDVKM. V was trimmed by 4 bases and J by 3 bases, leaving 12 bases between them. This CDR3 region has 15 residues. CDR3 sequence reads: CASSSEGEANEKLFF. Here the CDR3 DNA reads TGTGCCAGCAGTTCCGAAGGGGAAGCTAATGAAAAACTGTTTTTT. The whole variable domain, remainder taken from reference TRBV28 and TRBJ1-4, is DVKVTQSSRYLVKRTGEKVFLECVQDMDHENMFWYRQDPGLGLRLIYFSYDVKMKEKGDIPEGYSVSREKKERFSLILESASTNQTSMYLCASSSEGEANEKLFFGSGTQLSVL.

This clone was detected only once. The V call is TRBV7-2, the J call TRBJ2-7, with 7 bases identical to TRBD2. The CDR3 is 15 residues long. V shed 5 bases and J 2 bases; nucleotides not matched to a gene: 9. Germline V gives CDR1 SGHTA, CDR2 FQGNSA. The CDR3 loop is CASSQKRGLTYEQYF. CDR3 DNA: TGTGCCAGCAGCCAAAAGCGGGGCCTTACCTACGAGCAGTACTTC.

The chain links TRBV5-1 to TRBJ2-5; 16 nucleotides match TRBD2. The CDR3 length is 17 residues. V trimming: 4 bases; J trimming: 5 bases; junction bases outside the gene matches: 8. Germline V CDR1 and CDR2: SGHRS, YFSETQ. The CDR3 DNA follows: TGCGCCAGCAGCCCCGGGACTAGCGGGGGGGCAGTTGAGACCCAGTACTTC. This translates into CASSPGTSGGAVETQYF.

The rearrangement uses TRBV19 and TRBJ2-6; possibly TRBD1 for D (6 bases). Germline V lookup: CDR1 LNHDA, CDR2 SQIVND (reference sequence). The CDR3 is made up of 15 amino acids. V shed 4 bases and J shed 2 bases, with 9 bases lying between them. CDR3 nucleotides: TGTGCCAGTAGTACGACAGGAACTGGGGCCAACGTCCTGACTTTC. Its protein product is CASSTTGTGANVLTF.

CDR3 sequence reads: CASSVEDNVYEQYF. CDR3 coding DNA: TGTGCCAGCAGCGTAGAGGACAACGTTTACGAGCAGTACTTC. The gene calls are TRBV9 and TRBJ2-7; D is possibly TRBD1 (5 bases). The CDR3 contains 14 residues. Germline CDR1 and CDR2: SGDLS and YYNGEE. The V gene lost 0 bases and the J gene lost 4 bases, with 11 bases spanning the gap.